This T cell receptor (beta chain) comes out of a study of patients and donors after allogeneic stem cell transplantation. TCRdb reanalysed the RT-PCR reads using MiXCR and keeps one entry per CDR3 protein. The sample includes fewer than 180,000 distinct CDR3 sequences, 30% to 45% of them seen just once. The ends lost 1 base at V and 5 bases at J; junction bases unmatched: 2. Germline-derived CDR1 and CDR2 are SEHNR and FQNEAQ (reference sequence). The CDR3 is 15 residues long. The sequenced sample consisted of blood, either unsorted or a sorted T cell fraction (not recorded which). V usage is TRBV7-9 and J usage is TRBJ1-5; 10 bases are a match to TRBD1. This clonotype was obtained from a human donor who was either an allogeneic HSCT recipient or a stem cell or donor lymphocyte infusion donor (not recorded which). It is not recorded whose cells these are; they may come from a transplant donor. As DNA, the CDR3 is TGTGCCAGCAGCTTAGTAGGGACAGGGGATCAGCCCCAGCATTTT. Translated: CASSLVGTGDQPQHF. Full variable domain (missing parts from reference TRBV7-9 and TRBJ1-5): DTGVSQNPRHKITKRGQNVTFRCDPISEHNRLYWYRQTLGQGPEFLTYFQNEAQLEKSRLLSDRFSAERPKGSFSTLEIQRTEQGDSAMYLCASSLVGTGDQPQHFGDGTRLSIL.